The present T cell receptor (beta chain) was sequenced within a study of blood T cell repertoires in COVID-19. In the study overall: From the United States, Italy and Spain came samples of acute and convalescent COVID-19.

Methods used by the authors: Estimates of nucleated cell counts were drawn from the amplification of reference gene primers. The method was immunoSEQ multiplex PCR; TCRdb's version includes in-frame clones alone and lacks a portion of them. V and J calls and clone size follow that table, whereas D and trimming were derived from the DNA. The repertoire holds 300,000 to 400,000 clones, with about 88% as singletons. Seattle participants joined during active infection and were tracked over time. This CDR3 region has 14 residues. V lost 1 base and J lost 0, with 6 bases in between. Germline V CDR1 and CDR2: SEHNR, FQNEAQ (reference sequence).

The source is a woman in her seventies with COVID-19, enrolled during active disease. The sequenced material came from peripheral blood. The chain carries TRBV7-9 and TRBJ1-2; D gene unclear. The CDR3 nucleotides read TGTGCCAGCAGCTTAGATACAACTAACTATGGCTACACCTTC. Translated: CASSLDTTNYGYTF.